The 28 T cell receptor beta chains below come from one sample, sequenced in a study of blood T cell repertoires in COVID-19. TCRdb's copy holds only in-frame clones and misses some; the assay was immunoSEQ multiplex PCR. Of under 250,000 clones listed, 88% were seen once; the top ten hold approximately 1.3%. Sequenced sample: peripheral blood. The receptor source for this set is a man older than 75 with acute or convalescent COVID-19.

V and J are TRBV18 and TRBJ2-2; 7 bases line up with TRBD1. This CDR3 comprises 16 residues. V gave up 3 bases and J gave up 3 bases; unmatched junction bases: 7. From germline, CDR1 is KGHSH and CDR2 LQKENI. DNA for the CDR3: TGTGCCAGCTCACCCTTGACAGGGCGGTACACCGGGGAGCTGTTTTTT. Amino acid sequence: CASSPLTGRYTGELFF.

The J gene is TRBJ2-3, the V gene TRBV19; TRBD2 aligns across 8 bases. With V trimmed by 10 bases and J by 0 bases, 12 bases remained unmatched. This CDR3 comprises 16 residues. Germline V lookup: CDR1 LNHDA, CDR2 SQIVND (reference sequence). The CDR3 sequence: CATPGSGSLSTDTQYF. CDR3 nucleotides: TGTGCCACCCCGGGGAGCGGGAGCCTCAGCACAGATACGCAGTATTTT.

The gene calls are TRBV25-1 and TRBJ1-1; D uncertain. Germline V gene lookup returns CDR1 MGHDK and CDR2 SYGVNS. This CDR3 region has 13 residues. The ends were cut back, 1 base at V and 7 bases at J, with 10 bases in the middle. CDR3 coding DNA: TGTGCCAGCAGTGAATTGGGCCCATATGAAGCTTTCTTT. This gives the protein CASSELGPYEAFF.

The DNA for the CDR3 is TGTGCCAGCAGTGGAATACAAGATACGCAGTATTTT. Its protein product is CASSGIQDTQYF. V and J are TRBV2 and TRBJ2-3; D is uncertain. Per the germline V gene, CDR1 is SNHLY and CDR2 is FYNNEI. Trimming took off 4 bases at V and 5 bases at J, with 7 bases between the two ends. There are 12 residues in the CDR3.

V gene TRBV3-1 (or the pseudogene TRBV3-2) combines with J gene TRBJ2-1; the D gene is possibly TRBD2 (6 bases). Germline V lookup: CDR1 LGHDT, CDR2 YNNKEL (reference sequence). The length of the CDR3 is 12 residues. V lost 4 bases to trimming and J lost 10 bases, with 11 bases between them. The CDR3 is CASSRGNAEQFF. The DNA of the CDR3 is TGTGCCAGCAGCCGCGGGAACGCAGAGCAGTTCTTC.

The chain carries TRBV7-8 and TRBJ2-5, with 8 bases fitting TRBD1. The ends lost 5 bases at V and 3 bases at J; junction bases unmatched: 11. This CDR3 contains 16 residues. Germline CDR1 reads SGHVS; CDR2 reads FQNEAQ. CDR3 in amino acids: CASSEVGQGLKETQYF. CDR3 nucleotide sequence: TGTGCCAGCAGCGAAGTCGGACAGGGCCTTAAAGAGACCCAGTACTTC.

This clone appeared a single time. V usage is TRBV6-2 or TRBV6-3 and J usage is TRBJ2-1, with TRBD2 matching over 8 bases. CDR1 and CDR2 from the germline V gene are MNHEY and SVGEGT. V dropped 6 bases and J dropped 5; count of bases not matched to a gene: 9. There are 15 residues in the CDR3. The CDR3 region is CASSRALAGNNEQFF. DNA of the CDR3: TGTGCCAGCAGCCGAGCCTTAGCGGGGAACAATGAGCAGTTCTTC.

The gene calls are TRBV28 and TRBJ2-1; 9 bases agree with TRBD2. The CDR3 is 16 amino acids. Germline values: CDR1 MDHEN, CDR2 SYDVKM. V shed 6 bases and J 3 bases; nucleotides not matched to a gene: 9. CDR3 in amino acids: CASSRSWREGYNEQFF. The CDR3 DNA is TGTGCCAGCAGCCGCTCCTGGCGGGAGGGCTACAATGAGCAGTTCTTC.

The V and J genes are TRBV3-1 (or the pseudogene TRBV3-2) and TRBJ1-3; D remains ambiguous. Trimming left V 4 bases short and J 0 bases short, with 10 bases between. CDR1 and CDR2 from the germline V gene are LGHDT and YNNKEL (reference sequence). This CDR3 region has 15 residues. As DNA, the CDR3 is TGTGCCAGCAGCCGCCACCTAAACTCTGGAAACACCATATATTTT. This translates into CASSRHLNSGNTIYF.

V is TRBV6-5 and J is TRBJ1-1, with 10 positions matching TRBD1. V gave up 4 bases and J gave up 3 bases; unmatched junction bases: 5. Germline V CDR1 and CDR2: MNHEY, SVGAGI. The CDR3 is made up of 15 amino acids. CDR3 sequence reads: CASSSRTGGDTEAFF. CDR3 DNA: TGTGCCAGCAGTTCTCGGACAGGGGGGGACACTGAAGCTTTCTTT.

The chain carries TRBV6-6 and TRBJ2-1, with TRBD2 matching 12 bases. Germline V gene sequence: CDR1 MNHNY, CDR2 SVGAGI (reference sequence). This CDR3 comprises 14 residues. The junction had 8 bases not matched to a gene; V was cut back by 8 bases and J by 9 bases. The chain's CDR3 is CASRRTSGVLEQFF. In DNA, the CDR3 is TGTGCCAGCCGCCGGACTAGCGGGGTACTTGAGCAGTTCTTC.

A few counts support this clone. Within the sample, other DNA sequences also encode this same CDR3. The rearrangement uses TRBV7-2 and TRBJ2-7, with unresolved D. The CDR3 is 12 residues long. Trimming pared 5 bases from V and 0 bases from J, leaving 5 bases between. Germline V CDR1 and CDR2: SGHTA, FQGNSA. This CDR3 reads CASSPSSYEQYF. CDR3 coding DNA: TGTGCCAGCAGCCCTAGCTCCTACGAGCAGTACTTC. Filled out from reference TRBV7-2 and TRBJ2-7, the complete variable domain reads GAGVSQSPSNKVTEKGKDVELRCDPISGHTALYWYRQSLGQGLEFLIYFQGNSAPDKSGLPSDRFSAERTGGSVSTLTIQRTQQEDSAVYLCASSPSSYEQYFGPGTRLTVT.

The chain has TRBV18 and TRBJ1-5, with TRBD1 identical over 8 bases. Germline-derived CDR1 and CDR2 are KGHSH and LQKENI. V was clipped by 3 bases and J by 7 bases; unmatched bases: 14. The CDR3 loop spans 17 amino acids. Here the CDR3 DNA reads TGTGCCAGCTCACCCCCCCGGGCAGGGGGCGTGGAACAGCCCCAGCATTTT. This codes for CASSPPRAGGVEQPQHF. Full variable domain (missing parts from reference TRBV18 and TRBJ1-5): NAGVMQNPRHLVRRRGQEARLRCSPMKGHSHVYWYRQLPEEGLKFMVYLQKENIIDESGMPKERFSAEFPKEGPSILRIQQVVRGDSAAYFCASSPPRAGGVEQPQHFGDGTRLSIL.

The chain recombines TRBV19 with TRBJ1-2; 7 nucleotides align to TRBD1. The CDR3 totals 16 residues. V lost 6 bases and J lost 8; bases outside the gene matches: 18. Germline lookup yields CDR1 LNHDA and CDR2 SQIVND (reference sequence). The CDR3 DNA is TGTGCCAGTAGGGTCCCCTCGACAGGGAGCACGGGGGGCTACACCTTC. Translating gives CASRVPSTGSTGGYTF.

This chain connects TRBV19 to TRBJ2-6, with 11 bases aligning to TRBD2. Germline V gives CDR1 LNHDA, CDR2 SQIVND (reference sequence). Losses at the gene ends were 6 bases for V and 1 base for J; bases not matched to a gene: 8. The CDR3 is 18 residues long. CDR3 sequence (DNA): TGTGCCAGTAGCCCTAGGACTAGCGGGTCGTCTGGGGCCAACGTCCTGACTTTC. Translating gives CASSPRTSGSSGANVLTF.

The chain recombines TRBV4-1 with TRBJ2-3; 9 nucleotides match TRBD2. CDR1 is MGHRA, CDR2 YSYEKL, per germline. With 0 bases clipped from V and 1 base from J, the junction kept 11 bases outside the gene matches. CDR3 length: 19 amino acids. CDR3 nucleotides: TGCGCCAGCAGCCAAGAAAGGGTGGTGCTAGCGGGGCGCACAGATACGCAGTATTTT. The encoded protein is CASSQERVVLAGRTDTQYF.

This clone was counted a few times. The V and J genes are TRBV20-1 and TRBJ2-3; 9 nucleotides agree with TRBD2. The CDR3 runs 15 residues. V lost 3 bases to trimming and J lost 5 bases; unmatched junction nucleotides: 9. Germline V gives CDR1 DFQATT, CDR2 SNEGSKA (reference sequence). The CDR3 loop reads CSASPASGVRDTQYF. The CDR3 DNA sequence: TGCAGTGCTAGTCCGGCTAGCGGGGTTCGAGATACGCAGTATTTT.

The DNA for the CDR3 is TGTGCCACCAGCAGAGATGGCGGTCCCTCCTACGAGCAGTACTTC. Translated, it gives CATSRDGGPSYEQYF. This sequence joins TRBV15 and TRBJ2-7; D gene uncertain. The CDR3 spans 15 residues. Germline-derived CDR1 and CDR2 are LNHNV and YYDKDF (reference sequence). V was clipped by 0 bases and J by 0 bases, with 9 bases between them.

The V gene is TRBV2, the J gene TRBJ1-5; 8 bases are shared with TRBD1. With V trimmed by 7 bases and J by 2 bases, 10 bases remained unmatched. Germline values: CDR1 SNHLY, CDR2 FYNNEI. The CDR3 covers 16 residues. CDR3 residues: CASNRQGARGNQPQHF. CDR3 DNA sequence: TGTGCCAGCAATCGGCAGGGGGCGCGTGGCAATCAGCCCCAGCATTTT. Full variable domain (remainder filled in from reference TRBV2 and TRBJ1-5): EPEVTQTPSHQVTQMGQEVILRCVPISNHLYFYWYRQILGQKVEFLVSFYNNEISEKSEIFDDQFSVERPDGSNFTLKIRSTKLEDSAMYFCASNRQGARGNQPQHFGDGTRLSIL.

The CDR3 sequence: CASSLQAGGEQYF. The CDR3 nucleotides are TGTGCCAGCAGCTTGCAAGCGGGAGGCGAGCAGTACTTC. The chain employs TRBV5-6 and TRBJ2-7, with 9 bases fitting TRBD2. Germline V gene data show CDR1 as SGHDT and CDR2 as YYEEEE. CDR3 size: 13 residues. The junction had 2 bases not matched to a gene; V was cut back by 1 base and J by 6 bases.

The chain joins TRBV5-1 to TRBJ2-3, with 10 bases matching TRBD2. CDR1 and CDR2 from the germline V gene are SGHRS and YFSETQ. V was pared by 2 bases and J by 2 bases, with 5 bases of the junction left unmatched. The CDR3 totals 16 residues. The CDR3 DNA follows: TGCGCCAGCAGCTTTCGGACTAGCGGAATCACAGATACGCAGTATTTT. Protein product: CASSFRTSGITDTQYF.

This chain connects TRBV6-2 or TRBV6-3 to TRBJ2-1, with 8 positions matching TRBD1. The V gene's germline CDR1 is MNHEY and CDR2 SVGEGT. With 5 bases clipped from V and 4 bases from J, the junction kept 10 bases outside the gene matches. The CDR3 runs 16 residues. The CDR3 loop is CASSHPGQGGYNEQFF. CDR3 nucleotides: TGTGCCAGCAGTCACCCCGGACAGGGCGGGTACAATGAGCAGTTCTTC.

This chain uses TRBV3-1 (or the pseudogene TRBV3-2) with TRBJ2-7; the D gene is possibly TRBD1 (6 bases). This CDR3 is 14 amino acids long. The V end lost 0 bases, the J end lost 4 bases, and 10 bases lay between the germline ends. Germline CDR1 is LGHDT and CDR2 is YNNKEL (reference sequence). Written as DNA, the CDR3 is TGTGCCAGCAGCCAAGACGGAACAGGGTACGAGCAGTACTTC. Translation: CASSQDGTGYEQYF.

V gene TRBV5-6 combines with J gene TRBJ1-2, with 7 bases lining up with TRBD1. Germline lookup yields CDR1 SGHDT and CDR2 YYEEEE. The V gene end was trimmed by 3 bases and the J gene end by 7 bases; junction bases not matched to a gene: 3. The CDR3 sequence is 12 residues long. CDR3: CASSWRQGGYTF. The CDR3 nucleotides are TGTGCCAGCAGCTGGAGACAGGGTGGCTACACCTTC. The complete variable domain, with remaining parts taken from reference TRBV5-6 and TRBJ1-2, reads DAGVTQSPTHLIKTRGQQVTLRCSPKSGHDTVSWYQQALGQGPQFIFQYYEEEERQRGNFPDRFSGHQFPNYSSELNVNALLLGDSALYLCASSWRQGGYTFGSGTRLTVV.

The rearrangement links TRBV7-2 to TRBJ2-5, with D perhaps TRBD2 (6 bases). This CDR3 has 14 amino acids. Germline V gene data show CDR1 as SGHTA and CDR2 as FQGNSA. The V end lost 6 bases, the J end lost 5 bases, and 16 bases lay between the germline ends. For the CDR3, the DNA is TGTGCCAGCAGAGCACACCGGGGGTTCGAGACCCAGTACTTC. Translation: CASRAHRGFETQYF. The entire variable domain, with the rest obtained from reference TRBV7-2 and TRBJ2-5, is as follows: GAGVSQSPSNKVTEKGKDVELRCDPISGHTALYWYRQSLGQGLEFLIYFQGNSAPDKSGLPSDRFSAERTGGSVSTLTIQRTQQEDSAVYLCASRAHRGFETQYFGPGTRLLVL.

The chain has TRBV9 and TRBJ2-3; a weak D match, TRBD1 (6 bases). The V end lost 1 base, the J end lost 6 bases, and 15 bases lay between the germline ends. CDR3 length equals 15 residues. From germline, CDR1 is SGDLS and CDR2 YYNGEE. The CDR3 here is CASSVRPRGGDTQYF. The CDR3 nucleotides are TGTGCCAGCAGCGTAAGACCCAGGGGTGGTGATACGCAGTATTTT.

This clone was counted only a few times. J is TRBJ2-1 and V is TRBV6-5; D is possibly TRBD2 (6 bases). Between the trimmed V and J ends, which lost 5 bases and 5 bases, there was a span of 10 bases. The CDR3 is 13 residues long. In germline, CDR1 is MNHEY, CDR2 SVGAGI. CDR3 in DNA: TGTGCCAGCAGTCTGGAGCGGGACAATGAGCAGTTCTTC. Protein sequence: CASSLERDNEQFF.

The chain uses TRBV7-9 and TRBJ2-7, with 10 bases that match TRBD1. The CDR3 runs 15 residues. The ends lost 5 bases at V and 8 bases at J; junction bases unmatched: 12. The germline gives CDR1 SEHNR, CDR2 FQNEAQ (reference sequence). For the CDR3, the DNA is TGTGCCAGCAGCAATACCGGGACAGGGGTAGGGAAGCAGTACTTC. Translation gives CASSNTGTGVGKQYF.